These 11 T cell receptor beta chains came from one sample sequenced in a study of T-cell memory formation after mild COVID-19. A single record per CDR3 protein comes from TCRdb applying MiXCR to the 5' RACE reads. The data show around 530,000 distinct CDR3 sequences, about a fifth seen once. The material sequenced was PBMCs or a T cell subset sorted from them (not recorded which). The receptors derive from an adult woman who had mild COVID-19 (a few samples of this study predate the infection). Cell type and time point are not known.

The chain is built from TRBV7-9 and TRBJ2-7; D tentatively fits TRBD1 or TRBD2 (5 bases each). The V gene's germline CDR1 is SEHNR and CDR2 FQNEAQ (reference sequence). CDR3 length: 13 residues. Trimming pared 4 bases from V and 7 bases from J, leaving 14 bases between. CDR3 region: CASSSPLGDEQYF. The CDR3 DNA reads TGTGCCAGCAGCTCGCCCCTGGGGGATGAGCAGTACTTC.

CDR3 residues: CSAIDGGRMNTEAFF. In nucleotides, the CDR3 is TGCAGTGCTATAGATGGAGGACGGATGAACACTGAAGCTTTCTTT. This chain uses TRBV20-1 with TRBJ1-1; the D is unclear. The CDR3 length is 15 residues. The V end was cut by 4 bases, the J end by 0 bases, with 15 bases between. Germline loops: CDR1 DFQATT, CDR2 SNEGSKA (reference sequence).

The chain has TRBV5-1 and TRBJ2-7; D not certain. Germline CDR1 reads SGHRS; CDR2 reads YFSETQ. Trimming cost V 2 bases and J 1 base, with 10 bases left between them. The CDR3 totals 14 residues. CDR3 nucleotide sequence: TGCGCCAGCAGCTTAGGCCAGCGATCCTACGAGCAGTACTTC. Translated, it gives CASSLGQRSYEQYF.

This clonotype was counted ten times or more. V usage is TRBV7-9 and J usage is TRBJ2-7; D may be TRBD2 (6 bases). CDR3 length equals 13 residues. CDR1 is SEHNR, CDR2 FQNEAQ, per germline (reference sequence). V was clipped by 5 bases and J by 3 bases, with 11 bases between them. The CDR3 loop reads CASSLGGHYEQYF. The CDR3 nucleotides are TGTGCCAGCAGCCTGGGGGGTCACTACGAGCAGTACTTC.

This clonotype appeared a few times. The chain carries TRBV7-8 and TRBJ2-3, with TRBD1 matching 10 bases. Trimming removed 4 bases from V and 7 bases from J; junction bases left unmatched: 8. Germline V lookup: CDR1 SGHVS, CDR2 FQNEAQ. The length of the CDR3 is 15 residues. The CDR3 nucleotides read TGTGCCAGCAGCTCCCCGGGACAGGGGCAATATACGCAGTATTTT. It is translated as CASSSPGQGQYTQYF.

This clonotype was detected only a few times. This chain connects TRBV7-9 to TRBJ2-3; the D gene is possibly TRBD2 (5 bases). The ends were cut back, 5 bases at V and 9 bases at J, with 18 bases in the middle. Germline V lookup: CDR1 SEHNR, CDR2 FQNEAQ (reference sequence). The CDR3 is made up of 14 amino acids. The CDR3 sequence: CASSPPPNPGTQYF. CDR3 sequence (DNA): TGTGCCAGCAGCCCTCCACCCAACCCGGGGACGCAGTATTTT.

V gene TRBV5-1 combines with J gene TRBJ1-3, with 9 bases lining up with TRBD1. Germline lookup yields CDR1 SGHRS and CDR2 YFSETQ. CDR3 length: 16 residues. J was trimmed by 4 bases and V by 4 bases; bases with no gene match: 9. In DNA form, the CDR3 reads TGCGCCAGCAGCCCCGGGGACAGGGCGTTGGGAAACACCATATATTTT. Its translation: CASSPGDRALGNTIYF. Full variable domain (missing parts from reference TRBV5-1 and TRBJ1-3): KAGVTQTPRYLIKTRGQQVTLSCSPISGHRSVSWYQQTPGQGLQFLFEYFSETQRNKGNFPGRFSGRQFSNSRSEMNVSTLELGDSALYLCASSPGDRALGNTIYFGEGSWLTVV.

V gene TRBV7-9 combines with J gene TRBJ1-1; D is possibly TRBD1 (5 bases). V lost 5 bases, J lost 10 bases, and 17 bases lay in between. Germline lookup yields CDR1 SEHNR and CDR2 FQNEAQ (reference sequence). The CDR3 runs 13 residues. The CDR3 spells CASSPGSKMRAFF. CDR3 nucleotide sequence: TGTGCCAGCAGCCCAGGGTCCAAGATGCGAGCTTTCTTT.

This clonotype was seen more than once but under ten times. The genes are TRBV6-5 and TRBJ2-1; 8 nucleotides agree with TRBD1. CDR1 is MNHEY and CDR2 is SVGAGI in the germline V gene. The CDR3 spans 15 residues. V was pared by 5 bases and J by 2 bases, with 5 bases of the junction left unmatched. In DNA, the CDR3 is TGTGCCAGCAGTGTCCCAGGGGGCGCCTACAATGAGCAGTTCTTC. This codes for CASSVPGGAYNEQFF.

This clonotype was counted a few times. The chain has TRBV12-3 or TRBV12-4 and TRBJ2-7; possibly TRBD1 for D (5 bases). This CDR3 is built from 12 residues. V was clipped by 5 bases and J by 6 bases, with 11 bases between them. The CDR3 DNA is TGTGCCAGCAGTGCAGGGTTTCCCGAGCAGTACTTC. Protein sequence: CASSAGFPEQYF.

This clonotype was detected only a few times. The chain joins TRBV19 to TRBJ1-2; no definite D call. The CDR3 contains 11 residues. Germline CDR1 LNHDA, CDR2 SQIVND (reference sequence). Trimming cost V 3 bases and J 10 bases, with 9 bases left between them. CDR3 sequence: CASSMFVDYTF. The CDR3 DNA reads as TGTGCCAGTAGTATGTTTGTGGACTACACCTTC.